This T cell receptor beta chain was identified during a study of post-analysis software for immune sequencing data. Findings and caveats of the study: The study found TRBV5-6, TRBV5-1 and TRBV20-1 among five or six TRBV segments more frequent in patients than controls.

On this clonotype itself: What it binds is not known.

Unique molecular identifiers tagged the TCR beta cDNA libraries. TCRdb re-called the PCR reads with MiXCR, one entry per CDR3 protein. The top ten hold approximately 0.6% of the sample, which has 700,000 to 800,000 distinct CDR3 sequences, about 32% seen once. The germline CDR1 and CDR2 sequences are SGHDN and FVKESK. The J segment lost 2 bases and the V segment lost 2 bases, leaving 3 bases of the junction unmatched. This CDR3 has 15 residues. The chain recombines TRBV14 with TRBJ2-7, with 10 bases lining up with TRBD2. Source material: blood. This receptor was identified in a girl aged 10-17 years with multiple sclerosis. The DNA of the CDR3 is TGTGCCAGCAGCCAACGGACTAGCGGCCCCTACGAGCAGTACTTC. Translating it yields CASSQRTSGPYEQYF. The complete variable domain, with remaining parts taken from reference TRBV14 and TRBJ2-7, reads EAGVTQFPSHSVIEKGQTVTLRCDPISGHDNLYWYRRVMGKEIKFLLHFVKESKQDESGMPNNRFLAERTGGTYSTLKVQPAELEDSGVYFCASSQRTSGPYEQYFGPGTRLTVT.